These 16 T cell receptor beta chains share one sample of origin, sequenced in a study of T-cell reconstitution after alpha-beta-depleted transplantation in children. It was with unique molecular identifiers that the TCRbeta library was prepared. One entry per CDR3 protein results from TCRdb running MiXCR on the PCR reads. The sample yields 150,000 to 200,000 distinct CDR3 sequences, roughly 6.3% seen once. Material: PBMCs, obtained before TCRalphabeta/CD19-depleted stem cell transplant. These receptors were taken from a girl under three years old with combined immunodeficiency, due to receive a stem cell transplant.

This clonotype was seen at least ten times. CDR3 residues: CATSRGLAESYEQYF. As DNA, the CDR3 is TGTGCCACCAGCAGGGGACTAGCCGAATCCTACGAGCAGTACTTC. The chain carries TRBV15 and TRBJ2-7; 9 bases map to TRBD2. With 3 bases clipped from V and 1 base from J, the junction kept 4 bases outside the gene matches. The CDR3 sequence is 15 residues long. Germline loops: CDR1 LNHNV, CDR2 YYDKDF (reference sequence).

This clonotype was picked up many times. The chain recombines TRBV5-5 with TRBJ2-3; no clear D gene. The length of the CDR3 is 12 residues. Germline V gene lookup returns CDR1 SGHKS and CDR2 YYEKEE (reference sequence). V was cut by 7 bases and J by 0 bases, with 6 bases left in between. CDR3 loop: CASRWSTDTQYF. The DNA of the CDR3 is TGTGCCAGCCGCTGGAGCACAGATACGCAGTATTTT.

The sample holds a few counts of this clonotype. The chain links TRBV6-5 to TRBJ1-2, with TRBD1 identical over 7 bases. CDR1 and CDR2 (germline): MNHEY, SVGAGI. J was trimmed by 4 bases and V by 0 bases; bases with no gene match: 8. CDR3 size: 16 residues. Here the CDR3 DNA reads TGTGCCAGCAGTTACTCGAGGGGCGACAGGGTCTATGGCTACACCTTC. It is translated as CASSYSRGDRVYGYTF.

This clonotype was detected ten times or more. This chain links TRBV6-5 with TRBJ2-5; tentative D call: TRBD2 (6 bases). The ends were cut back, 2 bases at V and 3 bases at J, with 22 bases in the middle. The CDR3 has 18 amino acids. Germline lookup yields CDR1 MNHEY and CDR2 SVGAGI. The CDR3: CASSYTYLRSGAEETQYF. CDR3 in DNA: TGTGCCAGCAGTTACACCTACCTCCGTTCGGGAGCCGAAGAGACCCAGTACTTC.

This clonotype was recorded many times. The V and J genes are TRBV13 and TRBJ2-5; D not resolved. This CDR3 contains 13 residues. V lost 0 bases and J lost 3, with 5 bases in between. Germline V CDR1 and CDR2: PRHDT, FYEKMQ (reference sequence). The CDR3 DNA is TGTGCCAGCAGCTTAGGTGCAGAAGAGACCCAGTACTTC. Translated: CASSLGAEETQYF.

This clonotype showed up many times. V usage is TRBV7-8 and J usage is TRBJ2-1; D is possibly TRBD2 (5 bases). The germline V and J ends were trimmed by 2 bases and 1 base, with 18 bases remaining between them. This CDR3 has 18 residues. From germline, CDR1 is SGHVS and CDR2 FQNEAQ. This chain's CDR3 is CASSLLAGADNSYNEQFF. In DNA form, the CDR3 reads TGTGCCAGCAGCTTACTTGCGGGCGCCGACAATTCCTACAATGAGCAGTTCTTC.

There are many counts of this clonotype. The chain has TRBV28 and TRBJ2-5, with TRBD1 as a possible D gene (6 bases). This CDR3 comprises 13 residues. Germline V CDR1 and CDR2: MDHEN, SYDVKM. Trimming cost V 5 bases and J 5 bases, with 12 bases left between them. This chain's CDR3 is CASSPQGYETQYF. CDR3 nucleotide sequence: TGTGCCAGCAGTCCACAGGGTTACGAGACCCAGTACTTC.

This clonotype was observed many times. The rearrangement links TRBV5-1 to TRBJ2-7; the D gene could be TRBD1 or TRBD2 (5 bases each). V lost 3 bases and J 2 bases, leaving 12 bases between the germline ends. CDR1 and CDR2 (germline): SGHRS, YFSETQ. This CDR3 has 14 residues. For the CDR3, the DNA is TGCGCCAGCAGCTGGGGGACGGCAGCCTACGAGCAGTACTTC. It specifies CASSWGTAAYEQYF.

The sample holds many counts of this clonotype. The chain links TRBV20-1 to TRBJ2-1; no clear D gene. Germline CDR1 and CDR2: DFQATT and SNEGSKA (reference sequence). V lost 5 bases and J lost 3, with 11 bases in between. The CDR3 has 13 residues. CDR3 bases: TGCAGTGCTGAAAGGGATAACTACAATGAGCAGTTCTTC. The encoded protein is CSAERDNYNEQFF.

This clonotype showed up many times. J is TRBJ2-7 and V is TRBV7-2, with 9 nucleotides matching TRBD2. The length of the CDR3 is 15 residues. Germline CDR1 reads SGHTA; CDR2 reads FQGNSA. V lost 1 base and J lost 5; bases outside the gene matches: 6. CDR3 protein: CASSLERGREHEQYF. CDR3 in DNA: TGTGCCAGCAGCTTAGAGCGCGGGAGGGAACACGAGCAGTACTTC.

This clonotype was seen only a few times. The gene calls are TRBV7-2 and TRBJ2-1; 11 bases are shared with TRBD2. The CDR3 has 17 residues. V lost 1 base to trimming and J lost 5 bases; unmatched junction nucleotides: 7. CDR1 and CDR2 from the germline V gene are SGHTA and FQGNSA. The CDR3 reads CASSLGGGLADNNEQFF. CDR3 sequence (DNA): TGTGCCAGCAGCTTAGGGGGGGGACTAGCGGATAACAATGAGCAGTTCTTC.

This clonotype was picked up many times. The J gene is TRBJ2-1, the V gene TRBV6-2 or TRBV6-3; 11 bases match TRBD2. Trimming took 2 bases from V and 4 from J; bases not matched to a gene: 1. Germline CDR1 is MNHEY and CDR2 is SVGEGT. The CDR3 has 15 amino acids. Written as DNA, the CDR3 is TGTGCCAGCAGTTACGGACTAGCGGGTTACAATGAGCAGTTCTTC. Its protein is CASSYGLAGYNEQFF.

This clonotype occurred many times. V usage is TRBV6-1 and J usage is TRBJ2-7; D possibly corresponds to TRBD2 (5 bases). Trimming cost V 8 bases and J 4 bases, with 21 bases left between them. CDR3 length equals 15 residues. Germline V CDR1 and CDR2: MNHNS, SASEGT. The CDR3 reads CASFEPGIHRYEQYF. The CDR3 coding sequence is TGTGCCAGCTTTGAGCCGGGGATCCATCGATACGAGCAGTACTTC.

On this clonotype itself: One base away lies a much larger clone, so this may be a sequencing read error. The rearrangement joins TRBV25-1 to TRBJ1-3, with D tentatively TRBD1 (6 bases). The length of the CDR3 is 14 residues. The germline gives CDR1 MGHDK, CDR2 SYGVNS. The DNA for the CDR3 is TGTGTCAGCAGTCCGGACAGCTATCCTGACACCATATATTTT. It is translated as CVSSPDSYPDTIYF.

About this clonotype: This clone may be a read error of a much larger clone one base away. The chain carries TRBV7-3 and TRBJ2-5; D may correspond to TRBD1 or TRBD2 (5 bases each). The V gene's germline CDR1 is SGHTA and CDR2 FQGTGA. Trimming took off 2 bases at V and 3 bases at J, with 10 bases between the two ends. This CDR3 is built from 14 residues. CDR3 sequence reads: CASSLGGNKETQYF. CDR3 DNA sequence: TGTGCCAGCAGCTTAGGGGGTAACAAAGAGACCCAGTACTTC.

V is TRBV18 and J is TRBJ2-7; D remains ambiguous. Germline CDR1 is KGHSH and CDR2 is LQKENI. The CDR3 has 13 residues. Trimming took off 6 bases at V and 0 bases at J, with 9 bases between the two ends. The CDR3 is CASSSQHSYEQYF. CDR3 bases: TGTGCCAGCTCCTCCCAACACTCCTACGAGCAGTACTTC.